Listed here are 25 T cell receptor beta chains from one sample, sequenced in a study of blood T cell repertoires in COVID-19. The table came from immunoSEQ multiplex PCR; TCRdb's copy has only in-frame clones and leaves some out. This table holds tens of thousands of clones, about 90% found once. Sequenced input: peripheral blood. All receptors derive from an elderly woman with active COVID-19.

This chain connects TRBV2 to TRBJ1-2; D is unclear. The CDR3 has 15 residues. CDR1 is SNHLY, CDR2 FYNNEI, per germline. Trimming took 4 bases from V and 4 from J, leaving 16 bases between them. The CDR3 is CASSVGGLGSYGYTF. The DNA for the CDR3 is TGTGCCAGCAGTGTAGGAGGGTTGGGAAGCTATGGCTACACCTTC.

The rearrangement links TRBV6-5 to TRBJ1-5; D not resolved. V was cut by 6 bases and J by 5 bases, with 11 bases left in between. CDR1 MNHEY and CDR2 SVGAGI come from the germline V gene. CDR3 length: 13 amino acids. The CDR3 is CASRFGGYQPQHF. The CDR3, as DNA: TGTGCCAGCAGATTTGGTGGCTATCAGCCCCAGCATTTT.

The rearrangement uses TRBV19 and TRBJ2-5; D perhaps matches TRBD1 (6 bases). Trimming removed 6 bases at V and 7 bases at J, with 18 bases between. CDR3 size: 14 residues. Germline assignment: CDR1 LNHDA and CDR2 SQIVND (reference sequence). The chain's CDR3 is CASRGTIPVGTQYF. In nucleotides, the CDR3 is TGTGCCAGTAGGGGGACAATCCCCGTGGGGACCCAGTACTTC.

The CDR3 bases are TGTGCCAGCAGCTCACTAGCTGATACGCAGTATTTT. Translated: CASSSLADTQYF. The chain employs TRBV7-2 and TRBJ2-3, with TRBD2 as a possible D gene (6 bases). Germline loops: CDR1 SGHTA, CDR2 FQGNSA. The CDR3 runs to 12 residues. V lost 4 bases to trimming and J lost 6 bases, with 8 bases between them.

The chain is built from TRBV28 and TRBJ1-3, with a tentative D call TRBD1 (6 bases). Trimming shortened V by 4 bases and J by 5 bases, and 24 bases separated the two germline ends. The CDR3 spans 18 residues. Germline V gene lookup returns CDR1 MDHEN and CDR2 SYDVKM. The CDR3 coding sequence is TGTGCCAGCAGTTACCGGACAGCAAGCGTAAGGAGAAGAAACACCATATATTTT. It is translated as CASSYRTASVRRRNTIYF.

The genes are TRBV5-5 and TRBJ1-5, with a weak D call TRBD1 (5 bases). CDR1 is SGHKS, CDR2 YYEKEE, per germline (reference sequence). The germline V and J ends were trimmed by 0 bases and 5 bases, with 9 bases remaining between them. The CDR3 has 14 amino acids. In nucleotides, the CDR3 is TGTGCCAGCAGCTTGGAGGGAGGGGATCAGCCCCAGCATTTT. This sequence encodes CASSLEGGDQPQHF.

The J gene is TRBJ1-1, the V gene TRBV6-2 or TRBV6-3; D call uncertain. V was pared by 6 bases and J by 2 bases, with 10 bases between. This CDR3 has 13 residues. Germline loops: CDR1 MNHEY, CDR2 SVGEGT. For the CDR3, the DNA is TGTGCCAGCAGCCCTCCCCTCAACACTGAAGCTTTCTTT. Protein sequence: CASSPPLNTEAFF.

The chain has TRBV6-5 and TRBJ2-2, with a weak D call TRBD1 (6 bases). In germline, CDR1 is MNHEY, CDR2 SVGAGI. The ends were cut back, 6 bases at V and 0 bases at J, with 11 bases in the middle. This CDR3 is 15 amino acids long. The CDR3 reads CASSGQPANTGELFF. The CDR3 DNA follows: TGTGCCAGCAGCGGACAGCCCGCGAACACCGGGGAGCTGTTTTTT.

The chain recombines TRBV7-2 with TRBJ2-1, with 7 bases fitting TRBD2. V lost 5 bases to trimming and J lost 3 bases; unmatched junction nucleotides: 7. CDR3 size: 15 residues. Germline values: CDR1 SGHTA, CDR2 FQGNSA. The CDR3 spells CASSLGTNIYNEQFF. The CDR3 DNA sequence: TGTGCCAGCAGCCTCGGGACTAATATCTACAATGAGCAGTTCTTC.

The V and J genes are TRBV14 and TRBJ2-7; a weak D match, TRBD2 (5 bases). Between the trimmed V and J ends, which lost 2 bases and 3 bases, there was a span of 11 bases. There are 14 residues in the CDR3. Germline CDR1 reads SGHDN; CDR2 reads FVKESK. CDR3 bases: TGTGCCAGCAGCCAAACGTCTAGCTACTACGAGCAGTACTTC. It is translated as CASSQTSSYYEQYF.

V gene TRBV7-2 combines with J gene TRBJ2-1; 7 bases line up with TRBD2. The CDR3 is 14 residues long. Germline values: CDR1 SGHTA, CDR2 FQGNSA. V was clipped by 2 bases and J by 5 bases; unmatched bases: 3. In nucleotides, the CDR3 is TGTGCCAGCAGCTTACTAGCGGAGAACAATGAGCAGTTCTTC. It codes for CASSLLAENNEQFF.

The CDR3 nucleotides read TGTGCCATCAGTGAGCCCACGAGTGCCTCGGAGACCCAGTACTTC. This encodes CAISEPTSASETQYF. The chain uses TRBV10-3 and TRBJ2-5, with D uncertain. This CDR3 is 15 amino acids long. Germline CDR1 and CDR2: ENHRY and SYGVKD. V dropped 2 bases and J dropped 5 bases, with 15 bases sitting between them.

The chain is built from TRBV7-2 and TRBJ2-1; TRBD2 matches at 8 bases. Germline lookup yields CDR1 SGHTA and CDR2 FQGNSA. This CDR3 comprises 15 residues. V shed 2 bases and J 2 bases; nucleotides not matched to a gene: 2. As DNA, the CDR3 is TGTGCCAGCAGCTTAACTAGCGGAACCTACAATGAGCAGTTCTTC. Protein sequence: CASSLTSGTYNEQFF.

V is TRBV28 and J is TRBJ2-7; TRBD2 matches 10 bases. Germline values: CDR1 MDHEN, CDR2 SYDVKM. The CDR3 extends over 13 amino acids. V lost 9 bases to trimming and J lost 7 bases; unmatched junction nucleotides: 9. The CDR3 region has the DNA TGTGCCAGTATATTAGCGGGAGGAGTAGAGCAGTACTTC. Amino acid sequence: CASILAGGVEQYF.

In nucleotides, the CDR3 is TGTGCCAGCAGTTACTCTTCAGGGGAGGGTATCATTCAGTACTTC. Its translation: CASSYSSGEGIIQYF. The chain employs TRBV6-5 and TRBJ2-4; D might be TRBD2 (7 bases). This CDR3 spans 15 amino acids. Per the germline V gene, CDR1 is MNHEY and CDR2 is SVGAGI. Deletions cut 0 bases from V and 9 bases from J, with 15 bases between.

This rearrangement joins TRBV11-2 to TRBJ1-6; 7 bases are a match to TRBD1. The CDR3 runs 14 residues. Germline-derived CDR1 and CDR2 are SGHAT and FQNNGV. The trim removed 4 bases at V and 14 bases at J, leaving 11 bases unmatched. This chain's CDR3 is CASSSTTGPLALHF. As DNA, the CDR3 is TGTGCCAGCAGCTCAACGACAGGGCCCTTGGCCCTCCACTTT. Drawing the rest from reference TRBV11-2 and TRBJ1-6, the complete variable domain is EAGVAQSPRYKIIEKRQSVAFWCNPISGHATLYWYQQILGQGPKLLIQFQNNGVVDDSQLPKDRFSAERLKGVDSTLKIQPAKLEDSAVYLCASSSTTGPLALHFGNGTRLTVT.

This clone has more than one count but fewer than ten. This chain connects TRBV19 to TRBJ2-5; weak D call: TRBD2 (5 bases). The CDR3 totals 15 residues. Germline-derived CDR1 and CDR2 are LNHDA and SQIVND (reference sequence). V was trimmed by 2 bases and J by 4 bases, leaving 14 bases between them. CDR3 sequence reads: CASSIFFGDGETQYF. CDR3 in DNA: TGTGCCAGTAGTATATTTTTCGGGGATGGAGAGACCCAGTACTTC.

The rearrangement uses TRBV9 and TRBJ2-5, with a weak D call TRBD1 (5 bases). CDR1 is SGDLS and CDR2 is YYNGEE in the germline V gene. The CDR3 loop spans 15 amino acids. The ends were cut back, 0 bases at V and 4 bases at J, with 13 bases in the middle. CDR3 in DNA: TGTGCCAGCAGCGTAGGCCCGGCAGGGCGAGAGACCCAGTACTTC. Its protein product is CASSVGPAGRETQYF.

This chain connects TRBV15 to TRBJ2-7; 11 nucleotides match TRBD2. Germline V gene data show CDR1 as LNHNV and CDR2 as YYDKDF (reference sequence). Trimming removed 5 bases from V and 7 bases from J; junction bases left unmatched: 10. The CDR3 covers 15 residues. In nucleotides, the CDR3 is TGTGCCACCAGCTATCAACTAGCGGGAGCGGGGGAGCAGTACTTC. This sequence encodes CATSYQLAGAGEQYF.

This chain joins TRBV6-5 and TRBJ2-7, with 7 positions matching TRBD1. The ends lost 6 bases at V and 5 bases at J; junction bases unmatched: 7. Germline CDR1 reads MNHEY; CDR2 reads SVGAGI. This CDR3 has 13 amino acids. The CDR3 loop reads CASRIQGWDEQYF. CDR3 nucleotide sequence: TGTGCCAGCAGGATACAGGGGTGGGACGAGCAGTACTTC.

The chain has TRBV7-2 and TRBJ2-7; TRBD2 agrees at 12 bases. Losses at the gene ends were 5 bases for V and 2 bases for J; bases not matched to a gene: 13. CDR1 SGHTA and CDR2 FQGNSA come from the germline V gene. The CDR3 loop spans 18 amino acids. The DNA for the CDR3 is TGTGCCAGCAGCCCACTTCTAGCGGGAGGGGGAGGGCCCTACGAGCAGTACTTC. Protein product: CASSPLLAGGGGPYEQYF.

V is TRBV3-1 (or the pseudogene TRBV3-2) and J is TRBJ2-7; weak D call: TRBD2 (7 bases). Looked up from germline, CDR1 is LGHDT and CDR2 is YNNKEL (reference sequence). The CDR3 is 14 residues long. V dropped 1 base and J dropped 5 bases, with 12 bases sitting between them. CDR3 in DNA: TGTGCCAGCAGCCAAGTTGGGGGGGGCGACGAGCAGTACTTC. Residues: CASSQVGGGDEQYF.

The chain is built from TRBV6-2 or TRBV6-3 and TRBJ2-7, with a tentative D call TRBD1 (5 bases). The germline V and J ends were trimmed by 5 bases and 6 bases, with 17 bases remaining between them. Per the germline V gene, CDR1 is MNHEY and CDR2 is SVGEGT. The CDR3 has 14 residues. The CDR3 DNA is TGTGCCAGCAGTCCACGCCGAACAGGCCTCGAGCAGTACTTC. Translated: CASSPRRTGLEQYF.

The J gene is TRBJ2-7, the V gene TRBV28; no definite D call. This CDR3 is 15 amino acids long. CDR1 and CDR2 from the germline V gene are MDHEN and SYDVKM. With 6 bases removed from V and 0 bases from J, the gap between germline ends came to 15 bases. The CDR3 nucleotides read TGTGCCAGCAGCCGAACCGACACCGTCTCCTACGAGCAGTACTTC. Amino acid sequence: CASSRTDTVSYEQYF.

The gene calls are TRBV7-9 and TRBJ2-3; tentative D call: TRBD2 (6 bases). V was clipped by 1 base and J by 6 bases, with 20 bases between them. The CDR3 sequence is 17 residues long. The germline V gene encodes CDR1 SEHNR and CDR2 FQNEAQ (reference sequence). The CDR3 DNA reads as TGTGCCAGCAGCTTAGTGGGTAGCGGAAGTGCCCGGGATACGCAGTATTTT. This translates into CASSLVGSGSARDTQYF. The complete variable domain, with remaining parts taken from reference TRBV7-9 and TRBJ2-3, reads DTGVSQNPRHKITKRGQNVTFRCDPISEHNRLYWYRQTLGQGPEFLTYFQNEAQLEKSRLLSDRFSAERPKGSFSTLEIQRTEQGDSAMYLCASSLVGSGSARDTQYFGPGTRLTVL.